In this sample, the clone carrying this T cell receptor beta chain turned up many times. What it binds is unknown. This entry belongs to a study of regulatory T cells in long-lasting Graves disease. Study-wide points: Lower TCR diversity was seen in persistent Graves' patients than in newly diagnosed ones. The study examined only peripheral blood, not thyroid tissue.

Time point reported: persistent/refractory GD, antithyroid drugs over 5 years with positive TRAb. With RNA extracted from PBMCs as input, the TCR library was made. CDR3 regions were amplified by Arm-PCR using iRepertoire HTBI primers to build TCR beta libraries. Via MiXCR, TCRdb re-called the multiplex PCR reads, giving one row per CDR3 protein. The sample has a few hundred thousand distinct CDR3 sequences; roughly 21% are singletons. V lost 3 bases to trimming and J lost 4 bases, with 15 bases between them. The CDR3 length is 15 residues. The V gene is TRBV12-3 or TRBV12-4, the J gene TRBJ2-5; D might be TRBD1 (7 bases). This TCR derives from a female donor with Graves disease. The sequencing used peripheral blood mononuclear cells (PBMCs), collected when the disease was refractory, from a patient treated with antithyroid drugs. In nucleotides, the CDR3 is TGTGCCAGCAGTTTCCCGCAGGGGGGTGGAGAGACCCAGTACTTC. Protein sequence: CASSFPQGGGETQYF.